This T cell receptor (beta chain) comes out of a study of T cell responses to AZD1222 COVID-19 vaccine. About the research overall: Some second doses came at about 4 weeks and others at about 12 weeks; these were pooled. Notes on the study in general: There were repertoire samples only from the period after the peak T cell response.

Only in-frame clones appear in the TCRdb table, and some are missing; sequencing was by immunoSEQ multiplex PCR. The sample holds about 120,000 clones, approximately 83% seen once. Concerning this clone itself: Its antigen remains unknown.

This CDR3 has 15 amino acids. Germline CDR1 SGHRS, CDR2 YFSETQ. V gave up 2 bases and J gave up 0 bases, with 9 bases separating them. The source of this sequence is an adult in good health. This rearrangement joins TRBV5-1 to TRBJ1-5; D ambiguous. Sequenced here: peripheral blood, sampled on day 0 of AZD1222 vaccination. The CDR3 sequence: CASSFSTGSNQPQHF. DNA for the CDR3: TGCGCCAGCAGCTTTTCGACCGGTAGCAATCAGCCCCAGCATTTT.